These T cell receptor beta chains were read from a single sample in a study of tissue T cells after allogeneic stem cell transplantation. Clones were read by immunoSEQ multiplex PCR, and TCRdb kept only the in-frame ones, dropping some. Among several thousand clones listed, more than 50% were seen once. The sequences come from tissue from the jejunum, collected at autopsy. Receptors were obtained from an older female donor with lung cancer. Each CDR3 is given with its conserved first and last residue. Fields, in order: J gene, D gene, V gene, clone size, CDR3 protein, CDR3 DNA. D genes are given only for firm matches. Clone sizes are given selectively: once, few, many, or a class where the clone is expanded.

J gene: TRBJ1-2
D gene: NA
V gene: TRBV10-3
clone size: NA
CDR3 protein: CAISDSGTSNYGYTF
CDR3 DNA: TGTGCCATCAGTGATTCCGGGACTTCTAACTATGGCTACACCTTC

J gene: TRBJ1-5
D gene: NA
V gene: TRBV10-2
clone size: NA
CDR3 protein: CASSESDTYQPQHF
CDR3 DNA: TGCGCCAGCAGTGAGTCGGACACCTATCAGCCCCAGCATTTT

J gene: TRBJ1-2
D gene: NA
V gene: TRBV7-9
clone size: NA
CDR3 protein: CASSFGTTGGRGYTF
CDR3 DNA: TGTGCCAGCAGCTTCGGGACAACGGGGGGCAGGGGCTACACCTTC

J gene: TRBJ2-1
D gene: NA
V gene: TRBV2
clone size: few
CDR3 protein: CASTDWDRNEQFF
CDR3 DNA: TGTGCCAGCACGGACTGGGACCGTAATGAGCAGTTCTTC

J gene: TRBJ2-5
D gene: NA
V gene: TRBV7-2
clone size: NA
CDR3 protein: CASRLGSSSGTQYF
CDR3 DNA: TGTGCCAGCAGGCTTGGGTCGAGTAGCGGGACCCAGTACTTC

J gene: TRBJ1-2
D gene: NA
V gene: TRBV11-2
clone size: once
CDR3 protein: CASSSGYDVYGYTF
CDR3 DNA: TGTGCCAGCAGCTCGGGATACGATGTCTATGGCTACACCTTC

J gene: TRBJ2-1
D gene: NA
V gene: TRBV6-6
clone size: once
CDR3 protein: CASNTGLGYNEQFF
CDR3 DNA: TGTGCCAGCAACACAGGGTTGGGGTACAATGAGCAGTTCTTC

J gene: TRBJ2-1
D gene: TRBD2
V gene: TRBV9
clone size: few
CDR3 protein: CASSVAAGVPDEQFF
CDR3 DNA: TGTGCCAGCAGCGTAGCAGCGGGGGTACCGGATGAGCAGTTCTTC

J gene: TRBJ1-2
D gene: NA
V gene: TRBV7-9
clone size: NA
CDR3 protein: CASSLESRYGYTF
CDR3 DNA: TGTGCCAGCAGCTTAGAGTCTCGCTATGGCTACACCTTC

J gene: TRBJ2-5
D gene: TRBD2
V gene: TRBV2
clone size: NA
CDR3 protein: CASSDSGAAGETQYF
CDR3 DNA: TGTGCCAGCAGCGATAGCGGGGCAGCAGGAGAGACCCAGTACTTC

J gene: TRBJ1-2
D gene: NA
V gene: TRBV27
clone size: few
CDR3 protein: CASSGGPYGYTF
CDR3 DNA: TGTGCCAGCAGTGGGGGTCCGTATGGCTACACCTTC

J gene: TRBJ1-1
D gene: NA
V gene: TRBV3-1/TRBV3-2
clone size: NA
CDR3 protein: CASSLVRAAEAFF
CDR3 DNA: TGTGCCAGCAGCCTGGTTCGGGCGGCTGAAGCTTTCTTT

J gene: TRBJ1-3
D gene: TRBD1
V gene: TRBV18
clone size: NA
CDR3 protein: CASQQGATGNTIYF
CDR3 DNA: TGTGCCAGTCAGCAGGGGGCAACTGGAAACACCATATATTTT

J gene: TRBJ2-7
D gene: TRBD2
V gene: TRBV18
clone size: few
CDR3 protein: CASSPSSGSDEQYF
CDR3 DNA: TGTGCCAGCTCACCATCGAGCGGGAGCGACGAGCAGTACTTC

J gene: TRBJ1-1
D gene: NA
V gene: TRBV2
clone size: medium-sized
CDR3 protein: CASSDGTNTEAFF
CDR3 DNA: TGTGCCAGCAGTGACGGTACGAACACTGAAGCTTTCTTT

J gene: TRBJ2-1
D gene: NA
V gene: TRBV4-3
clone size: few
CDR3 protein: CASSQFGQIEYNEQFF
CDR3 DNA: TGCGCCAGCAGCCAATTCGGACAGATAGAATACAATGAGCAGTTCTTC

J gene: TRBJ1-5
D gene: NA
V gene: TRBV7-6
clone size: NA
CDR3 protein: CASSFGGRGTHTPQHF
CDR3 DNA: TGTGCCAGCAGCTTTGGAGGACGGGGGACCCATACGCCCCAGCATTTT

J gene: TRBJ2-7
D gene: TRBD1
V gene: TRBV7-2
clone size: once
CDR3 protein: CASSRDRGGSEQYF
CDR3 DNA: TGTGCCAGCAGCCGGGACAGGGGGGGCAGCGAGCAGTACTTC

J gene: TRBJ1-1
D gene: NA
V gene: TRBV9
clone size: NA
CDR3 protein: CASSVVGALDTEAFF
CDR3 DNA: TGTGCCAGCAGCGTCGTCGGGGCGCTGGACACTGAAGCTTTCTTT